This T cell receptor beta chain was captured in a study of blood T cell repertoires in COVID-19. About the research overall: COVID-19 samples collected from the United States, Italy and Spain covered acute and convalescent phases. The analysed material was cDNA or gDNA that came from T cells, B-cell-depleted T cells, or PBMCs.

CDR3 length equals 13 residues. Germline V gene lookup returns CDR1 LNHDA and CDR2 SQIVND (reference sequence). Between the trimmed V and J ends, which lost 4 bases and 2 bases, there was a span of 9 bases. Some clones are missing from TCRdb's copy, which holds only in-frame ones; the method was immunoSEQ multiplex PCR. Of about 74,000 clones in the sample, about 83% were seen once. The rearrangement links TRBV19 to TRBJ2-7; D is unresolved. This sequence was found in a man aged 65-85 years with acute or convalescent COVID-19. The specimen was peripheral blood. The CDR3 sequence: CASSTVFTYEQYF. The CDR3 DNA follows: TGTGCCAGTAGTACCGTCTTTACCTACGAGCAGTACTTC. The variable domain in full, completed from reference TRBV19 and TRBJ2-7, reads DGGITQSPKYLFRKEGQNVTLSCEQNLNHDAMYWYRQDPGQGLRLIYYSQIVNDFQKGDIAEGYSVSREKKESFPLTVTSAQKNPTAFYLCASSTVFTYEQYFGPGTRLTVT.